The 4 T cell receptor beta chains reported below all come from one sample, sequenced in a study of blood T cell repertoires in COVID-19. Produced via immunoSEQ multiplex PCR; TCRdb's table is partial and in-frame only. The sample has around 200,000 clones; around four fifths are singletons. The specimen was peripheral blood. The receptor set was obtained from an elderly woman with active or convalescent COVID-19.

In nucleotides, the CDR3 is TGCGCCAGCAGCCCGGGGGACCGATGGGAAGCTTTCTTT. This gives the protein CASSPGDRWEAFF. The V call is TRBV5-1, the J call TRBJ1-1; TRBD1 might be the D (5 bases). The germline V gene has CDR1 SGHRS and CDR2 YFSETQ. The V gene lost 4 bases and the J gene lost 8 bases, with 15 bases spanning the gap. The CDR3 has 13 amino acids.

This rearrangement joins TRBV7-2 to TRBJ1-4; unclear D gene. The CDR3 is made up of 16 amino acids. Germline CDR1 and CDR2: SGHTA and FQGNSA. Trimming cost V 2 bases and J 0 bases, with 10 bases left between them. CDR3 nucleotides: TGTGCCAGCAGCTTAAACAGAATTCCAACTAATGAAAAACTGTTTTTT. This encodes CASSLNRIPTNEKLFF.

This clone was observed at least ten times. The V gene is TRBV5-8, the J gene TRBJ2-2; 8 bases map to TRBD2. Trimming took 4 bases from V and 1 from J; bases not matched to a gene: 3. This CDR3 has 15 residues. CDR1 is SGHTS and CDR2 is YDEGEE in the germline V gene. The CDR3: CASSRGTRNTGELFF. The CDR3 DNA reads as TGTGCCAGCAGCAGAGGGACTAGGAACACCGGGGAGCTGTTTTTT.

This rearrangement joins TRBV27 to TRBJ1-1; TRBD1 matches 8 bases. The germline CDR1 and CDR2 sequences are MNHEY and SMNVEV (reference sequence). The length of the CDR3 is 16 residues. J gave up 0 bases and V 6 bases, and 9 bases lay outside the gene matches. This CDR3 is CASRYRGRTLNTEAFF. CDR3 nucleotides: TGTGCCAGCAGGTACAGGGGGAGGACCCTGAACACTGAAGCTTTCTTT.